These T cell receptor beta chains were read from a single sample in a study of blood T cells in healthy people across ages. TCRdb re-derived calls from the 5' RACE reads in MiXCR, one entry per CDR3 protein. The data contain about 900,000 distinct CDR3 sequences, roughly 52% of them seen just once; the ten biggest clones take up over 10%. The sample comprised blood. These TCRs come from a man aged 25 to 45 in good health. The CDR3 runs from the conserved cysteine through the conserved F or W. The D gene is left open where the match is weak. Only part of the rows carry a size: once, few, many, or a class if the clone is expanded.

V gene	D gene	clone size	J gene	CDR3 DNA	CDR3 protein
TRBV12-3/TRBV12-4	-	-	TRBJ1-1	TGTGCCAGCAGTGCCGGGACAAAAAACACTGAAGCTTTCTTT	CASSAGTKNTEAFF
TRBV29-1	-	-	TRBJ2-7	TGCAGCGTTAGGGGGTTACCTATCTACGAGCAGTACTTC	CSVRGLPIYEQYF
TRBV11-2	TRBD2	-	TRBJ2-1	TGTGCCAGCAGCTCCCTAGCGGGGGCTTCAAATGAGCAGTTCTTC	CASSSLAGASNEQFF
TRBV20-1	-	-	TRBJ2-7	TGCAGTGCTCAGCCGAGGGACCGCCGAACCTACGAGCAGTACTTC	CSAQPRDRRTYEQYF
TRBV6-2/TRBV6-3	TRBD1	once	TRBJ2-7	TGTGCCAGCAGACCACGACAGGGAGCTTTAAGTGAGCAGTACTTC	CASRPRQGALSEQYF
TRBV6-1	-	-	TRBJ1-5	TGTGCCAGCCTGGGGACGCCCGATAGCAATCAGCCCCAGCATTTT	CASLGTPDSNQPQHF
TRBV7-2	-	-	TRBJ1-2	TGTGCCAGCAGCTTCATCTCCAGGGATGGCTACACCTTC	CASSFISRDGYTF
TRBV18	TRBD1	-	TRBJ2-4	TGTGCCAGCTCACCACGGACAGGGGGCGAGGACATTCAGTACTTC	CASSPRTGGEDIQYF
TRBV20-1	-	few	TRBJ1-2	TGCAGTGCTAGAGGGATCTATGGCTACACCTTC	CSARGIYGYTF
TRBV27	TRBD1	-	TRBJ1-6	TGTGCCAGCGGTCCGGACAGGGTACTATTTGGGAGCTCCTATAATTCACCCCTCCACTTT	CASGPDRVLFGSSYNSPLHF
TRBV20-1	TRBD2	-	TRBJ2-3	TGCAGTGCTAGAGGTAGCGGGTTCACAGATACGCAGTATTTT	CSARGSGFTDTQYF
TRBV7-9	-	few	TRBJ1-4	TGTGCCAGCAGCTTAGAGGGAGGGGAAAAACTGTTTTTT	CASSLEGGEKLFF
TRBV29-1	-	-	TRBJ2-3	TGCAGCGCTCTGGGAGTCGCAGATGCGCAGTATTTT	CSALGVADAQYF
TRBV5-1	TRBD1	few	TRBJ2-1	TGCGCCAGCAGCTCGTCCCGGGACAGGATTAGCTCCTACAATGAGCAGTTCTTC	CASSSSRDRISSYNEQFF
TRBV21-1	-	-	TRBJ2-7	TGTGCCAGCAGCAAAGCGCGAAAGTACAGGCCACACTACGAGCAGTACTTC	CASSKARKYRPHYEQYF
TRBV25-1	-	once	TRBJ2-7	TGTGCCAGCAGTCTTCCCCCCGGGGACGGCAGCTCCTACGAGCAGTACTTC	CASSLPPGDGSSYEQYF
TRBV24-1	TRBD2	few	TRBJ2-3	TGTGCCACCAGTCACGGGGGGGCCGCAGATACGCAGTATTTT	CATSHGGAADTQYF
TRBV15	-	-	TRBJ2-7	TGTGTCACCAGCAGAGATCAAGGGGCCCCCAGGGCCCAGTACTTT	CVTSRDQGAPRAQYF
TRBV29-1	-	few	TRBJ1-6	TGCAGCGTTGAAGATCTAGGGGACGGGAATTCACCCCTCCACTTT	CSVEDLGDGNSPLHF
TRBV25-1	-	-	TRBJ2-1	TGTGCCAGCAGTGGACCTCCCTCTTATGGGCAGTTCTTC	CASSGPPSYGQFF
TRBV11-1	TRBD2	many	TRBJ2-7	TGTGCCAGCAGCTTAACGGCGGGGGGCTCGTACGAGCAGTACTTC	CASSLTAGGSYEQYF
TRBV20-1	-	few	TRBJ2-5	TGCAGTGCTAGAGATCCAGGGAAAGAGACCCAGTACTTC	CSARDPGKETQYF
TRBV5-1	-	-	TRBJ1-1	TGCGCCAGCAGCCTGCAGACATCGAACACTGAAGCTTTCTTT	CASSLQTSNTEAFF
TRBV12-5	-	-	TRBJ1-1	TGTGCTAGTGGTTTGGGACAGGTAAACACTGAAGCTTTCTTT	CASGLGQVNTEAFF
TRBV7-3	TRBD2	few	TRBJ2-3	TGTGCCAGCAGCTTAAGTCCCAGCGGGGGCCCAGATACGCAGTATTTT	CASSLSPSGGPDTQYF
TRBV11-3	TRBD2	few	TRBJ2-1	TGTGCCAGCAGCCCCCGCAGGTTAGCGGGGGGAAATGAGCAGTTCTTC	CASSPRRLAGGNEQFF
TRBV27	-	-	TRBJ2-1	TGTGCCAGCAAGACTATCCGCAATGAGCAGTTCTTC	CASKTIRNEQFF
TRBV5-1	-	-	TRBJ2-3	TGCGCCAGCAGCGCCCAAACGACGGATACGCAGTATTTT	CASSAQTTDTQYF
TRBV6-6	-	-	TRBJ2-2	TGTGCCAGCAGTTACCGCAGGGGGAACACCGGGGAGCTGTTTTTT	CASSYRRGNTGELFF
TRBV20-1	TRBD1	-	TRBJ1-2	TGCAGTGCTAAACATCAGGGGGATGGCTACACCTTC	CSAKHQGDGYTF
TRBV4-2	-	-	TRBJ2-7	TGTACCAGCAGCCAAGGGGAGGAGCGGGCATACAATGAGCAGTACTTC	CTSSQGEERAYNEQYF
TRBV28	-	-	TRBJ2-6	TGTGCCAGCACAGGCGGAAACTCTGGGGCCAACGTCCTGACTTTC	CASTGGNSGANVLTF
TRBV27	-	few	TRBJ1-4	TGTGCCAGCAGTTGGGATCAAAATGAAAAACTGTTTTTT	CASSWDQNEKLFF
TRBV5-4	TRBD1	-	TRBJ2-7	TGTGCCAGCAGCCTCAGGAGGGACAGGGGTTATTACGAGCAGTACTTC	CASSLRRDRGYYEQYF
TRBV29-1	-	few	TRBJ1-1	TGCAGCGTTGCTCAGGGCACTGAAGCTTTCTTT	CSVAQGTEAFF
TRBV10-3	TRBD1	-	TRBJ1-4	TGTGCCATCGGGGACAGGATAAATGAAAAACTGTTTTTT	CAIGDRINEKLFF
TRBV7-9	-	-	TRBJ1-1	TGTGCCAGCAGCTTAACAGGGCCGGCGCCTGAAGCTTTCTTT	CASSLTGPAPEAFF
TRBV7-2	TRBD1	few	TRBJ2-1	TGTGCCAGCAGCCCATACCCACGCAGGGGGCTCTCCTACAATGAGCAGTTCTTC	CASSPYPRRGLSYNEQFF
TRBV20-1	TRBD2	few	TRBJ2-1	TGCAGTGCTAGAGTAGCTAGCGGGGGGGCCAGTAGGTACAATGAGCAGTTCTTC	CSARVASGGASRYNEQFF
TRBV7-2	-	few	TRBJ2-7	TGTGCCAGCAGTACCTCTGGCAGAGCCCTCTACGAGCAGTACTTC	CASSTSGRALYEQYF
TRBV12-3/TRBV12-4	-	-	TRBJ2-3	TGTGCCAGCAGTCGACGGGACTGGGACTTTGATACGCAGTATTTT	CASSRRDWDFDTQYF
TRBV4-1	-	-	TRBJ2-1	TGCGCCAGCAGCCAAGCGTCTCAAGTGGCCTACAATGAGCAGTTCTTC	CASSQASQVAYNEQFF